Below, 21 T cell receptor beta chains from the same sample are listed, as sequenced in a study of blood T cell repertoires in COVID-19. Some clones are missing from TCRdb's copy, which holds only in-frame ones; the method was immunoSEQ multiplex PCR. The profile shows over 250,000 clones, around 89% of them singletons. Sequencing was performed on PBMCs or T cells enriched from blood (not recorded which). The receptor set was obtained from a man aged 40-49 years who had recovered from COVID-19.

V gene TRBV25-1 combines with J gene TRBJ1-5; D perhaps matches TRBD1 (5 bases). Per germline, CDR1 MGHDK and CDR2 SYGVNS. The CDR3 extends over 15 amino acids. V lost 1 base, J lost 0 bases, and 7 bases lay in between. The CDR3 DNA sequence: TGTGCCAGCAGTGAATTCGGGGGTAGCAATCAGCCCCAGCATTTT. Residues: CASSEFGGSNQPQHF.

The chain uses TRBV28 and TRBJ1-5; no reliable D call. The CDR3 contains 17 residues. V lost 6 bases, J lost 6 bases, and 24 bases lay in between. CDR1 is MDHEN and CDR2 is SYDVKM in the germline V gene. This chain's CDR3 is CASSSTLMNPAGQPQHF. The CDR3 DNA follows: TGTGCCAGCAGCTCCACCCTCATGAACCCTGCGGGTCAGCCCCAGCATTTT.

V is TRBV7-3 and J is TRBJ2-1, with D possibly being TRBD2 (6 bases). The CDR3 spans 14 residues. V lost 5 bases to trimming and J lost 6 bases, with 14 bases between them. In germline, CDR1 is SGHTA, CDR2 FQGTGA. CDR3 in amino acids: CASSQGQGGNEQFF. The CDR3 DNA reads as TGTGCCAGCAGCCAAGGGCAGGGAGGCAATGAGCAGTTCTTC.

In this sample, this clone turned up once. In nucleotides, the CDR3 is TGTGCCAGCAGCTTCTCAGGACTAGCGGTAAACAATGAGCAGTTCTTC. Amino acids: CASSFSGLAVNNEQFF. The J gene is TRBJ2-1, the V gene TRBV7-9; 10 positions match TRBD2. The V gene end was trimmed by 3 bases and the J gene end by 5 bases; junction bases not matched to a gene: 7. CDR3 size: 16 residues. Germline V gives CDR1 SEHNR, CDR2 FQNEAQ (reference sequence).

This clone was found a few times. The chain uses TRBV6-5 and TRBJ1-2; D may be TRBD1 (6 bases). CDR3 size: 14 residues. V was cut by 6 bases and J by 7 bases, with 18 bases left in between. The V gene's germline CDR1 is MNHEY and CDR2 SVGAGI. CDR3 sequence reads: CASRLTRGGGGYTF. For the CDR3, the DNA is TGTGCCAGCAGACTCACCCGCGGGGGCGGTGGCTACACCTTC.

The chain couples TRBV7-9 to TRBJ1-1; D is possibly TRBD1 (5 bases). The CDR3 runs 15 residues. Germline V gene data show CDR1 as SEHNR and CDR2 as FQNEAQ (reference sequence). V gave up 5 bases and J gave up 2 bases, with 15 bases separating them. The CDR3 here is CASSTTTASNTEAFF. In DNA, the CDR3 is TGTGCCAGCAGCACGACGACAGCCTCTAACACTGAAGCTTTCTTT.

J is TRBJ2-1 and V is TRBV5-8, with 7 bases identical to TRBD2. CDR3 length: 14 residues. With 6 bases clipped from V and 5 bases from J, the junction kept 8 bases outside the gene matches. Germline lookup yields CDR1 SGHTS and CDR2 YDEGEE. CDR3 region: CASKPREVNNEQFF. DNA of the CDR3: TGTGCCAGCAAGCCCCGGGAGGTCAACAATGAGCAGTTCTTC.

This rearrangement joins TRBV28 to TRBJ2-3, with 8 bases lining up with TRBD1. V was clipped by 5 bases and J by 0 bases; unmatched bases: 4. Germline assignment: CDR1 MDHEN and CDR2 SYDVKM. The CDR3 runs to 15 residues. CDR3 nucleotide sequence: TGTGCCAGCAGTAGCAGGGGGCGAAGCACAGATACGCAGTATTTT. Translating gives CASSSRGRSTDTQYF.

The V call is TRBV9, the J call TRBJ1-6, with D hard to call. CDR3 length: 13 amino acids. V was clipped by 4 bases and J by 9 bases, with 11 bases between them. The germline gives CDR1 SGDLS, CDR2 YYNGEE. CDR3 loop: CASSTKRGSPLHF. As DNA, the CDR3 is TGTGCCAGCAGCACCAAACGCGGTTCACCCCTCCACTTT.

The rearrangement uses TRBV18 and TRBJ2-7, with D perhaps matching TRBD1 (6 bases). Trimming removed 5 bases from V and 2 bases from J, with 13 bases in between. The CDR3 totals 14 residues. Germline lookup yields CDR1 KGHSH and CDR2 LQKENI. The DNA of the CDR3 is TGTGCCAGCTCATCGTCTCAGGGGACCTACGAGCAGTACTTC. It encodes CASSSSQGTYEQYF.

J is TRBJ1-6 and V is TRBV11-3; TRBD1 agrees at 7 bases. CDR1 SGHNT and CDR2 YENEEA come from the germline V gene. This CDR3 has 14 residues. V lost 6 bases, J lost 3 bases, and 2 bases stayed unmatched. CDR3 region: CASRGQNYNSPLHF. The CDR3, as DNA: TGTGCCAGCAGGGGACAGAACTATAATTCACCCCTCCACTTT.

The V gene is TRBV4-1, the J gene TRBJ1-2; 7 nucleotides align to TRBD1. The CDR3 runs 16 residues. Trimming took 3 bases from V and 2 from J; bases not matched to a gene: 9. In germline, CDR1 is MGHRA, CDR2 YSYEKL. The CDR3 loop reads CASSQPTGTENYGYTF. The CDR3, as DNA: TGCGCCAGCAGCCAGCCTACGGGGACAGAAAACTATGGCTACACCTTC.

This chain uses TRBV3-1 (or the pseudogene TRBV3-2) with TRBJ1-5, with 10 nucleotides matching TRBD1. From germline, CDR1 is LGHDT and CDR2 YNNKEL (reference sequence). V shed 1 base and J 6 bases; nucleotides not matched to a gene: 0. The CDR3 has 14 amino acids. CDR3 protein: CASSQGTGGQPQHF. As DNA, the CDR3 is TGTGCCAGCAGCCAAGGGACAGGGGGTCAGCCCCAGCATTTT.

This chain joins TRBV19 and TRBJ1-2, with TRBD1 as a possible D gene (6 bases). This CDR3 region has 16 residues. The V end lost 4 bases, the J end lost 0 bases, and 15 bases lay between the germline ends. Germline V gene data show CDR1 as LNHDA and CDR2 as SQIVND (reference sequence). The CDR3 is CASSTARGIANYGYTF. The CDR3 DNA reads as TGTGCCAGTAGTACCGCCAGGGGTATAGCTAACTATGGCTACACCTTC.

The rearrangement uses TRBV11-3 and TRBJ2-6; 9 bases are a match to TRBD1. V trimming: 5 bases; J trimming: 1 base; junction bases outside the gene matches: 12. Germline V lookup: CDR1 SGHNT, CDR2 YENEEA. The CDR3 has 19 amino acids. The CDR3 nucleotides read TGTGCCAGCAGCACACAATACAGGGGGCGCATTTCTGGGGCCAACGTCCTGACTTTC. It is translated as CASSTQYRGRISGANVLTF.

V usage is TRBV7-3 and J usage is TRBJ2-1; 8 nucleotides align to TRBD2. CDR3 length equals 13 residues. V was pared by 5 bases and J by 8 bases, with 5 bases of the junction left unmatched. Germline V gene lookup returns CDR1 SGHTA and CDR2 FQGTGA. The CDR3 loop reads CASSPGGAHEQFF. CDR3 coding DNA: TGTGCCAGCAGCCCCGGGGGGGCCCATGAGCAGTTCTTC.

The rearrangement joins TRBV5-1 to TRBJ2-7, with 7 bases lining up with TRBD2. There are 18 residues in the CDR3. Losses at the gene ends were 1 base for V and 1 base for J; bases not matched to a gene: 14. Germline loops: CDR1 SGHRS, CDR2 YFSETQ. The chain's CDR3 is CASSLRSGTTKRSYEQYF. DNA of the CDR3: TGCGCCAGCAGCTTGAGGTCCGGGACTACAAAGAGGTCCTACGAGCAGTACTTC. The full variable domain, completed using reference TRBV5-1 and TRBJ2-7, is KAGVTQTPRYLIKTRGQQVTLSCSPISGHRSVSWYQQTPGQGLQFLFEYFSETQRNKGNFPGRFSGRQFSNSRSEMNVSTLELGDSALYLCASSLRSGTTKRSYEQYFGPGTRLTVT.

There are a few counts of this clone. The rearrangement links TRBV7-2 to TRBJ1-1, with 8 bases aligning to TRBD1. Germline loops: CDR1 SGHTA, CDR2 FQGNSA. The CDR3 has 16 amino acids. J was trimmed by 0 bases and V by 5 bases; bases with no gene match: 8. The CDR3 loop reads CASSAGTGSLNTEAFF. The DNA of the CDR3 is TGTGCCAGCAGCGCAGGGACAGGTTCCCTGAACACTGAAGCTTTCTTT.

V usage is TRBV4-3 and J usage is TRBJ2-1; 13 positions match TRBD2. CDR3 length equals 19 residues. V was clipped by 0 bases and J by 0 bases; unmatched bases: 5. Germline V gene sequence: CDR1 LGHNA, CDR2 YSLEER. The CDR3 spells CASSQDFRTSGSSYNEQFF. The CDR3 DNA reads TGCGCCAGCAGCCAAGATTTCAGGACTAGCGGGAGCTCCTACAATGAGCAGTTCTTC.

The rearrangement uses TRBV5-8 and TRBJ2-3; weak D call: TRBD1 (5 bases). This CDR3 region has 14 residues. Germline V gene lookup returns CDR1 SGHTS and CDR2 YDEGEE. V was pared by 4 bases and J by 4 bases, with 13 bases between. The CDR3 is CASSPTVSSDTQYF. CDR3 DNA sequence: TGTGCCAGCAGCCCGACAGTAAGCTCAGATACGCAGTATTTT.

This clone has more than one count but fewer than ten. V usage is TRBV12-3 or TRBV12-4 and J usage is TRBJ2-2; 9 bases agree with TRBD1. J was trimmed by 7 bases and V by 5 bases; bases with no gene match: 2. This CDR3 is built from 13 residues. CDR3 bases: TGTGCCAGCAGTGGACAGGGGTTCGGGGAGCTGTTTTTT. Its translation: CASSGQGFGELFF.